Listed below are T cell receptor beta chains from one sample, sequenced in a study of vaccination and CD4 T cells after COVID-19. MiXCR, run by TCRdb on the PCR reads, gives a single entry per CDR3 protein. The repertoire includes about 12,000 distinct CDR3 sequences, approximately 59% of them detected once, and roughly 13% sits in the top ten. These receptors lack a known antigen. The sample was CD4+ T cells from blood, cultured in vitro. The receptor source for this set is a human donor who had recovered from COVID-19. Both conserved end residues are trimmed from each CDR3. Clone size, where shown, is once, few, many, or a class for clones that have expanded.

v_gene	abundance	j_gene	CDR3aa
TRBV7-8	-	TRBJ2-5	ASSPTWGELETQY
TRBV15	-	TRBJ2-5	ATSRTGGWETQY
TRBV2	-	TRBJ1-1	ASSLEKVTTEAF
TRBV20-1	-	TRBJ2-5	SARDPSGRETQY
TRBV20-1	-	TRBJ2-7	SADTGIAGVGSYEQY
TRBV6-1	-	TRBJ2-7	ASSRMSLTYEQY
TRBV2	-	TRBJ1-1	ASREDSLGNTEAF
TRBV27	-	TRBJ2-6	ASKRAGGPGRSGANVLT
TRBV25-1	-	TRBJ1-2	ASSAAGPLDYGYT
TRBV20-1	-	TRBJ2-1	SATTRAGVGYNEQF
TRBV19	-	TRBJ1-2	ASKSGDRGIYGYT
TRBV30	-	TRBJ2-5	AWASGRRETQY
TRBV2	-	TRBJ1-4	ASKQRFLGEKLF
TRBV7-9	few	TRBJ2-7	ASSLYEDSYEQY
TRBV2	-	TRBJ2-5	ASSERQPQETQY
TRBV21-1	-	TRBJ2-2	ASTWGTPGELF
TRBV20-1	-	TRBJ2-5	SARDPSGRKQETQY